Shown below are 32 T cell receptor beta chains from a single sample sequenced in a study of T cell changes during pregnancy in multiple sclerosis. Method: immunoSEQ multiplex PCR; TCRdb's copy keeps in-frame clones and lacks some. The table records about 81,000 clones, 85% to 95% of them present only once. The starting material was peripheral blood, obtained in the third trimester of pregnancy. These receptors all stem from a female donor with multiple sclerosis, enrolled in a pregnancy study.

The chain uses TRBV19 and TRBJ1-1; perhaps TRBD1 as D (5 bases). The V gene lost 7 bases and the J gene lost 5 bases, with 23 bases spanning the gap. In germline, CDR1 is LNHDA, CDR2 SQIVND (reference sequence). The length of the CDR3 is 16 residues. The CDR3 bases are TGTGCCAGTACCGACGTTGTGGCAGGGCCCCCTACTGAAGCTTTCTTT. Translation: CASTDVVAGPPTEAFF.

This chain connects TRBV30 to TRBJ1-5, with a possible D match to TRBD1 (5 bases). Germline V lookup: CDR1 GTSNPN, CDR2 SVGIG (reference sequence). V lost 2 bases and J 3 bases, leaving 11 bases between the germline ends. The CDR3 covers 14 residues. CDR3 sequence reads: CAWSPWGVNQPQHF. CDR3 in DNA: TGTGCCTGGAGTCCATGGGGGGTCAATCAGCCCCAGCATTTT. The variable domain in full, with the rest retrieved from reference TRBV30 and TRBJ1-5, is SQTIHQWPATLVQPVGSPLSLECTVEGTSNPNLYWYRQAAGRGLQLLFYSVGIGQISSEVPQNLSASRPQDRQFILSSKKLLLSDSGFYLCAWSPWGVNQPQHFGDGTRLSIL.

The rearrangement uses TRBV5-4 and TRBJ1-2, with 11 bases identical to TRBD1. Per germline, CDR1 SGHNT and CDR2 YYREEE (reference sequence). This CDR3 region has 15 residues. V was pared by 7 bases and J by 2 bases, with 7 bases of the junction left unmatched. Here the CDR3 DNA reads TGTGCCAGCTATCCCGGGACAGGGGGGAACTATGGCTACACCTTC. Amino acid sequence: CASYPGTGGNYGYTF. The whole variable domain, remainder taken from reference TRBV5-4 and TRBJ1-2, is ETGVTQSPTHLIKTRGQQVTLRCSSQSGHNTVSWYQQALGQGPQFIFQYYREEENGRGNFPPRFSGLQFPNYSSELNVNALELDDSALYLCASYPGTGGNYGYTFGSGTRLTVV.

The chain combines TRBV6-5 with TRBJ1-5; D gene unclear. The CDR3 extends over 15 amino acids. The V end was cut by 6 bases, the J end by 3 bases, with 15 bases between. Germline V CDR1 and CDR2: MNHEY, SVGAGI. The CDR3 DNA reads TGTGCCAGCAGCCGCGCGGGGATTGACAATCAGCCCCAGCATTTT. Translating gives CASSRAGIDNQPQHF.

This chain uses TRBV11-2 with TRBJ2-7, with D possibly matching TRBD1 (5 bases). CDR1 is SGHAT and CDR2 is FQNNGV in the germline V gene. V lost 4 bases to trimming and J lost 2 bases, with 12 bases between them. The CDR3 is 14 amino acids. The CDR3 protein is CASSSRAGTYEQYF. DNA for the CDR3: TGTGCCAGCAGCTCCAGGGCTGGGACCTACGAGCAGTACTTC.

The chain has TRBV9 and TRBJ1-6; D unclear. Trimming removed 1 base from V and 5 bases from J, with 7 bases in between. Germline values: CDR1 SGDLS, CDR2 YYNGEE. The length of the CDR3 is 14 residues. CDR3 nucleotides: TGTGCCAGCAGCGTACGGCGGGATAATTCACCCCTCCACTTT. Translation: CASSVRRDNSPLHF.

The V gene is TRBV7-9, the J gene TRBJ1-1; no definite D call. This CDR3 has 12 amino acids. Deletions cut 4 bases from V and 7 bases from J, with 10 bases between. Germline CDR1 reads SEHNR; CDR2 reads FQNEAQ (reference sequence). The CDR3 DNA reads TGTGCCAGCAGCTCCAGGTTCGATGAAGCTTTCTTT. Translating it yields CASSSRFDEAFF.

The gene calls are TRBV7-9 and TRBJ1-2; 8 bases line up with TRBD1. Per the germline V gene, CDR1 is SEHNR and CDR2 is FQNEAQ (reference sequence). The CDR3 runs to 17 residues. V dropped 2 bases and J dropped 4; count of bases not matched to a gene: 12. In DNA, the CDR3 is TGTGCCAGCAGCTTAATTCCAAGGACAGGGCCGATCTATGGCTACACCTTC. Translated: CASSLIPRTGPIYGYTF.

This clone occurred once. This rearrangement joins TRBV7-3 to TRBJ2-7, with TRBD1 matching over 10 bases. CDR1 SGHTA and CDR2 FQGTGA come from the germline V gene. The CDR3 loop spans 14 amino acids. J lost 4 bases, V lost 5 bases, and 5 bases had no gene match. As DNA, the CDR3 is TGTGCCAGCAGCATACTGGGACAGGGGTACGAGCAGTACTTC. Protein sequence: CASSILGQGYEQYF.

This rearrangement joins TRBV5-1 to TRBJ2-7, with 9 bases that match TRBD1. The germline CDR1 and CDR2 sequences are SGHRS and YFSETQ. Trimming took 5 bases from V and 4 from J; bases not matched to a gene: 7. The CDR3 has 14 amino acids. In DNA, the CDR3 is TGCGCCAGCAGGTCGGGACAGGGTCCTTACGAGCAGTACTTC. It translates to CASRSGQGPYEQYF.

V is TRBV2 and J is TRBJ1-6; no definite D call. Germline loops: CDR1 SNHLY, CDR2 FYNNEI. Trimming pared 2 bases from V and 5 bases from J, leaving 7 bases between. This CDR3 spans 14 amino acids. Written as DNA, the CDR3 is TGTGCCAGCAGTGAAAGGCGGGATAATTCACCCCTCCACTTT. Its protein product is CASSERRDNSPLHF. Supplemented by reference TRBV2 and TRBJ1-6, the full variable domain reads EPEVTQTPSHQVTQMGQEVILRCVPISNHLYFYWYRQILGQKVEFLVSFYNNEISEKSEIFDDQFSVERPDGSNFTLKIRSTKLEDSAMYFCASSERRDNSPLHFGNGTRLTVT.

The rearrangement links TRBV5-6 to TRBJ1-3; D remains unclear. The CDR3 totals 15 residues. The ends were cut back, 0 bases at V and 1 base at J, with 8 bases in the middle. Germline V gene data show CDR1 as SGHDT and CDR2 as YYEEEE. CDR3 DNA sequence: TGTGCCAGCAGCTTGGGACTGCAGTCTGGAAACACCATATATTTT. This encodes CASSLGLQSGNTIYF.

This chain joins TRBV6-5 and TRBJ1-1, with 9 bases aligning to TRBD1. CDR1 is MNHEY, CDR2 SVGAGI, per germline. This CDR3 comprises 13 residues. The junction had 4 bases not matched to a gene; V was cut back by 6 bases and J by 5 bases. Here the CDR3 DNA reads TGTGCCAGCAGAAGACAGGGGGGGACTGAAGCTTTCTTT. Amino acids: CASRRQGGTEAFF.

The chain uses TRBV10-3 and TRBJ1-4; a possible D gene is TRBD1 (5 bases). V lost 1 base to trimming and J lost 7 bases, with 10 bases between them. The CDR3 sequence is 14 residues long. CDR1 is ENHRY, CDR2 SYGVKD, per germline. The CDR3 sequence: CAISEFPQGEKLFF. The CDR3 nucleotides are TGTGCCATCAGTGAGTTTCCCCAGGGTGAAAAACTGTTTTTT.

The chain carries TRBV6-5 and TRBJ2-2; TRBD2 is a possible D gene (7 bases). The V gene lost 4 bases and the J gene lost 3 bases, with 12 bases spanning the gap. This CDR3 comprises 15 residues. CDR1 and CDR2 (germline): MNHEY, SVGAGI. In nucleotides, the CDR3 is TGTGCCAGCAGTTCCGGGGAGGGGGACACCGGGGAGCTGTTTTTT. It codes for CASSSGEGDTGELFF.

CDR3 loop: CASTRDREGVTF. The DNA of the CDR3 is TGTGCCAGCACCAGGGACAGGGAAGGGGTCACCTTC. The chain joins TRBV7-9 to TRBJ1-2; TRBD1 aligns across 9 bases. Germline V lookup: CDR1 SEHNR, CDR2 FQNEAQ (reference sequence). The CDR3 sequence is 12 residues long. With V trimmed by 7 bases and J by 13 bases, 10 bases remained unmatched. The entire variable domain, with the rest obtained from reference TRBV7-9 and TRBJ1-2, is as follows: DTGVSQNPRHKITKRGQNVTFRCDPISEHNRLYWYRQTLGQGPEFLTYFQNEAQLEKSRLLSDRFSAERPKGSFSTLEIQRTEQGDSAMYLCASTRDREGVTFGSGTRLTVV.

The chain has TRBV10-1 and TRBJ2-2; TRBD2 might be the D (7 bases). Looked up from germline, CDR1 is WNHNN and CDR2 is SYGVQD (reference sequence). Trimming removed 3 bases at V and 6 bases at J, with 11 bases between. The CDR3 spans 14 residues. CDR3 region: CASSDGGAPGELFF. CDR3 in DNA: TGCGCCAGCAGTGATGGGGGGGCCCCCGGGGAGCTGTTTTTT.

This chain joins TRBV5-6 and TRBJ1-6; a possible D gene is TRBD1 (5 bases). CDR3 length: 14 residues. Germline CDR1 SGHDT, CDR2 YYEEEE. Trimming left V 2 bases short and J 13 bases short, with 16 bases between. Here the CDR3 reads CASSFGQGWNPLHF. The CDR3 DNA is TGTGCCAGCAGCTTCGGGCAGGGATGGAATCCCCTCCACTTT.

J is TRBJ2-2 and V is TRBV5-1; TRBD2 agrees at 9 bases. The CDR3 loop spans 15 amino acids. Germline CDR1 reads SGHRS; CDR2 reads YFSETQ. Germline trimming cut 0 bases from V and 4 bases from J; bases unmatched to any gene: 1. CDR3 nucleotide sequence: TGCGCCAGCAGCTTGGTTAGCGGGGGCACCGGGGAGCTGTTTTTT. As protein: CASSLVSGGTGELFF.

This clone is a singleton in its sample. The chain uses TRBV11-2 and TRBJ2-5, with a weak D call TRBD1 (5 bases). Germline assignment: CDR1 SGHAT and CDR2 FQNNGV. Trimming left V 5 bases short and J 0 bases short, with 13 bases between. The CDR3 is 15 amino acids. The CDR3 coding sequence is TGTGCCAGCAGCACCCCCCGGACACACCAAGAGACCCAGTACTTC. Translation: CASSTPRTHQETQYF. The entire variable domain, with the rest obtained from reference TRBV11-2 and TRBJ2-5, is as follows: EAGVAQSPRYKIIEKRQSVAFWCNPISGHATLYWYQQILGQGPKLLIQFQNNGVVDDSQLPKDRFSAERLKGVDSTLKIQPAKLEDSAVYLCASSTPRTHQETQYFGPGTRLLVL.

The CDR3 DNA reads as TGTGCCAGCAGCAGTCCCGGGACAGGGATGGGTGAAAAACTGTTTTTT. Protein product: CASSSPGTGMGEKLFF. This chain joins TRBV11-2 and TRBJ1-4; 9 bases match TRBD1. V trimming: 5 bases; J trimming: 7 bases; junction bases outside the gene matches: 11. Germline V gene lookup returns CDR1 SGHAT and CDR2 FQNNGV. This CDR3 has 16 residues.

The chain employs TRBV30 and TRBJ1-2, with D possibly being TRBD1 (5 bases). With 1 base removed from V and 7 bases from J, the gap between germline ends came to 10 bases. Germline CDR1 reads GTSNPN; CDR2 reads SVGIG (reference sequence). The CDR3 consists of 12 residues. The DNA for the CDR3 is TGTGCCTGGAGTGGGGGCTCGGTTGGCTACACCTTC. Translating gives CAWSGGSVGYTF.

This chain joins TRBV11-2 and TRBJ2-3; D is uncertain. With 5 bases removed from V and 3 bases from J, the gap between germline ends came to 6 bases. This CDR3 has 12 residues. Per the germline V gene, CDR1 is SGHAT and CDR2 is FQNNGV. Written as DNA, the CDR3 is TGTGCCAGCAGCCCGTCGACAGATACGCAGTATTTT. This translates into CASSPSTDTQYF.

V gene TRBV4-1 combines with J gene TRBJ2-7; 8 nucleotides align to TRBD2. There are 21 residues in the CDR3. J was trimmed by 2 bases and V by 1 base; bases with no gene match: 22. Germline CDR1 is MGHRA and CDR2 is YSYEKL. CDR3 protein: CASSQVSAGGSGGHSPYEQYF. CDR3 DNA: TGCGCCAGCAGCCAAGTAAGCGCTGGGGGGAGCGGGGGCCATTCTCCCTACGAGCAGTACTTC.

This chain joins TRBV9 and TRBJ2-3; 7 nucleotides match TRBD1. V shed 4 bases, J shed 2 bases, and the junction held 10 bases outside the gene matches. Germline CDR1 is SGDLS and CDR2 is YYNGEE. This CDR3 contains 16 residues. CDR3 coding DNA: TGTGCCAGCAGCCTCACCGGGACAGTCCACACAGATACGCAGTATTTT. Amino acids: CASSLTGTVHTDTQYF.

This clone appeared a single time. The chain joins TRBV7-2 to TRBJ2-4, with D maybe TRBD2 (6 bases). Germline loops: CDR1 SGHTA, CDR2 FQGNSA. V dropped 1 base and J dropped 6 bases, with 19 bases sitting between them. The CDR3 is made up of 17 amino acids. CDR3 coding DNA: TGTGCCAGCAGCTTAGAGCAGTTCGGGGGAGTGGGAAACATTCAGTACTTC. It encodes CASSLEQFGGVGNIQYF.

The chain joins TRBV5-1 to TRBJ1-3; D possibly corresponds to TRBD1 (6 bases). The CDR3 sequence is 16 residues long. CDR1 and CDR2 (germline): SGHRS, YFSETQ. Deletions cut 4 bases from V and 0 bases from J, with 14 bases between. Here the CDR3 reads CASSPNGGHSGNTIYF. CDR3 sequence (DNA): TGCGCCAGCAGCCCGAACGGGGGGCACTCTGGAAACACCATATATTTT. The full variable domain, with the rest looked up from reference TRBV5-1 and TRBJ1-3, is KAGVTQTPRYLIKTRGQQVTLSCSPISGHRSVSWYQQTPGQGLQFLFEYFSETQRNKGNFPGRFSGRQFSNSRSEMNVSTLELGDSALYLCASSPNGGHSGNTIYFGEGSWLTVV.

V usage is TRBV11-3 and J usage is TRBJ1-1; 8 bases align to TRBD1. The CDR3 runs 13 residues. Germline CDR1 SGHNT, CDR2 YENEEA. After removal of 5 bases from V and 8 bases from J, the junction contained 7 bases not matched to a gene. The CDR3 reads CASSAPGQVEAFF. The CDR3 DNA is TGTGCCAGCAGCGCACCGGGACAGGTAGAAGCTTTCTTT. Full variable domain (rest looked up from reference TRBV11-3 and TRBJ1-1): EAGVVQSPRYKIIEKKQPVAFWCNPISGHNTLYWYLQNLGQGPELLIRYENEEAVDDSQLPKDRFSAERLKGVDSTLKIQPAELGDSAVYLCASSAPGQVEAFFGQGTRLTVV.

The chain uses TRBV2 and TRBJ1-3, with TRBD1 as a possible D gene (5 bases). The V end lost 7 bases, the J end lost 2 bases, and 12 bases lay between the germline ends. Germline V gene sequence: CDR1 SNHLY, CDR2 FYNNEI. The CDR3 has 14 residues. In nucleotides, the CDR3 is TGTGCCAGCACTGGAGGGGTAACTGGAAACACCATATATTTT. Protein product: CASTGGVTGNTIYF.

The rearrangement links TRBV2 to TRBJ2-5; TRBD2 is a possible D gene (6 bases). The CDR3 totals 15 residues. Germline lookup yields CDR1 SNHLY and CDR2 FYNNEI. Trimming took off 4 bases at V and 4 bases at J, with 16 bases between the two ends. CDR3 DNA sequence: TGTGCCAGCAGTGTAATTTGGCGGGGTGGAGAGACCCAGTACTTC. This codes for CASSVIWRGGETQYF.

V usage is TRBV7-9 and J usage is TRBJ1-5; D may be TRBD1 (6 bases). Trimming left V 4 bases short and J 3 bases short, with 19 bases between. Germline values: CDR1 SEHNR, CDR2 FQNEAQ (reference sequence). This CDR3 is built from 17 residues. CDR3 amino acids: CASSSGRWGGLNQPQHF. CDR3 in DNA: TGTGCCAGCAGCTCCGGTCGCTGGGGGGGGCTCAATCAGCCCCAGCATTTT.

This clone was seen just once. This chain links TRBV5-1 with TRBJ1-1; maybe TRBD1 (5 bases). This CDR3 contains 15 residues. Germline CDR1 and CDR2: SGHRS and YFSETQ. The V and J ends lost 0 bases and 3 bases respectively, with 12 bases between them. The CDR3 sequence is CASSLEAGHDTEAFF. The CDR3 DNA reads TGCGCCAGCAGCTTGGAGGCGGGGCACGACACTGAAGCTTTCTTT. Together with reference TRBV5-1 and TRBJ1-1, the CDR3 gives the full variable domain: KAGVTQTPRYLIKTRGQQVTLSCSPISGHRSVSWYQQTPGQGLQFLFEYFSETQRNKGNFPGRFSGRQFSNSRSEMNVSTLELGDSALYLCASSLEAGHDTEAFFGQGTRLTVV.